The subject of this entry is one T cell receptor (beta chain). What it binds is not known. The data originate from a study of T cell repertoires in cytomegalovirus infection. Each CDR3 protein gets one entry after TCRdb re-called the reads with MiXCR. The table lists 300,000 or so distinct CDR3 sequences, about 9.2% of them singletons, with approximately 2.3% in the top ten. The V gene lost 3 bases and the J gene lost 8 bases, with 13 bases spanning the gap. Germline V gene lookup returns CDR1 MDHEN and CDR2 SYDVKM. The CDR3 has 14 amino acids. Study conclusions and caveats: It was HLA-C-restricted CMV-specific TCR beta clonotypes that dominated the response ex vivo.

The sample comprised PBMCs. The receptor was derived from a human donor in good health (CMV status not recorded). Some clones in this sample may be carry-over from other donors' samples. V is TRBV28 and J is TRBJ1-4; tentative D call: TRBD1 (6 bases). This CDR3 is CASSLAGHLEKLFF. DNA for the CDR3: TGTGCCAGCAGTTTGGCGGGACATCTGGAAAAACTGTTTTTT.